This TCR beta chain was profiled in a study of blood T cells in healthy people across ages. A second PCR, run for about 7 to 12 cycles, used a sample-barcoded 5' primer plus a J-beta primer mix. TCRdb fed the 5' RACE reads into MiXCR, producing one record per CDR3 protein. This sample yields over 500,000 distinct CDR3 sequences, of which about 26% are seen a single time; about 3.9% belongs to the top ten. The CDR3 has 17 amino acids. V lost 1 base to trimming and J lost 1 base; unmatched junction nucleotides: 7. CDR1 SGHRS and CDR2 YFSETQ come from the germline V gene. The data also belong to a second study, concerning T cells of mothers and their children.

Input material: blood. The chain has TRBV5-1 and TRBJ2-3; 9 bases align to TRBD2. This TCR came from a boy aged 2 to 9 in good health. CDR3 region: CASSLSVSSGGTDTQYF. Here the CDR3 DNA reads TGCGCCAGCAGCTTGAGTGTTTCTAGCGGGGGCACAGATACGCAGTATTTT.